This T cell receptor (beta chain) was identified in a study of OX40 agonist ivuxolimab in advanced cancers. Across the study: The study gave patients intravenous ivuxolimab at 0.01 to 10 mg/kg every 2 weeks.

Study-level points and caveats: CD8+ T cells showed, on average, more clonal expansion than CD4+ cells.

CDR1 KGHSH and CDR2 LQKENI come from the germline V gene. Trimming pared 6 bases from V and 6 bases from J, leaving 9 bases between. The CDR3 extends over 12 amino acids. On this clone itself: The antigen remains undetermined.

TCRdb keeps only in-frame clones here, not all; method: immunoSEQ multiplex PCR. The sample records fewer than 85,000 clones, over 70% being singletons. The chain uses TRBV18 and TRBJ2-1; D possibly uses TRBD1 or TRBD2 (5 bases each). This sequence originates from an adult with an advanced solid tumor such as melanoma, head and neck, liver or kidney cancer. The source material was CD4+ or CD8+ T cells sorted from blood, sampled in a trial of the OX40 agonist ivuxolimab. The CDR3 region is CASSPGTNEQFF. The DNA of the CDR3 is TGTGCCAGCTCCCCCGGGACCAATGAGCAGTTCTTC. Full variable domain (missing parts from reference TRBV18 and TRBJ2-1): NAGVMQNPRHLVRRRGQEARLRCSPMKGHSHVYWYRQLPEEGLKFMVYLQKENIIDESGMPKERFSAEFPKEGPSILRIQQVVRGDSAAYFCASSPGTNEQFFGPGTRLTVL.